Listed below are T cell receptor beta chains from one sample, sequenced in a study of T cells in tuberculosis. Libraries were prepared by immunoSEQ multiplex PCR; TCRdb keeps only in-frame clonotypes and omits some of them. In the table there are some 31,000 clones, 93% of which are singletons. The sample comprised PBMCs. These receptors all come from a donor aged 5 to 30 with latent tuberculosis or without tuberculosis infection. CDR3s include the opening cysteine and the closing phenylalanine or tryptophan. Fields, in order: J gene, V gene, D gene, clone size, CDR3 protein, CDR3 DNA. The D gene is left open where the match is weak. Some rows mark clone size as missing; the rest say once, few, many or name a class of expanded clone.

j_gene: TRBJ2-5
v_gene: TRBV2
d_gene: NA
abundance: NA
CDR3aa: CASSERASQETQYF
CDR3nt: TGTGCCAGCAGTGAGAGGGCTTCCCAAGAGACCCAGTACTTC

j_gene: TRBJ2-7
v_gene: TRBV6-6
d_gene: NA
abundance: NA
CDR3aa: CASSSAGRNEQYF
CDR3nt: TGTGCCAGCAGCTCCGCAGGGCGTAACGAGCAGTACTTC

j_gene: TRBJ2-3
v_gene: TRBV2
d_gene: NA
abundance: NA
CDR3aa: CASSEPGSGDTQYF
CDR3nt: TGTGCCAGCAGTGAACCGGGGTCGGGGGATACGCAGTATTTT

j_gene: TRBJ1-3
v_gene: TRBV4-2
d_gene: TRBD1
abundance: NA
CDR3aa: CASSTNTGGGNTIYF
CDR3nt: TGTGCCAGCAGCACCAATACAGGGGGGGGAAACACCATATATTTT

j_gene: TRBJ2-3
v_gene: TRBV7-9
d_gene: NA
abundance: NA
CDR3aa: CASSPKALDTQYF
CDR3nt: TGTGCCAGCAGCCCGAAAGCGTTAGATACGCAGTATTTT

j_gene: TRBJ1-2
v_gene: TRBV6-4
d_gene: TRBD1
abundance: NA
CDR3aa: CASSAGSGTGYGYTF
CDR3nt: TGTGCCAGCAGTGCCGGATCCGGGACAGGCTATGGCTACACCTTC

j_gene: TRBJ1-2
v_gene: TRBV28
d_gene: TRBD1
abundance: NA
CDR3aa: CASRGTGDNYGYTF
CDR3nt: TGTGCCAGCAGGGGGACAGGGGATAACTATGGCTACACCTTC

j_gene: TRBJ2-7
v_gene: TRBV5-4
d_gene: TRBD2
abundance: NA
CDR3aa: CASSPARGTSYEQYF
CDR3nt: TGTGCCAGCAGCCCGGCGCGGGGGACCTCCTACGAGCAGTACTTC

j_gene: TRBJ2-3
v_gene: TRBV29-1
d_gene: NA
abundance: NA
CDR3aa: CSVAGFTDTQYF
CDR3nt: TGCAGCGTTGCTGGCTTCACAGATACGCAGTATTTT

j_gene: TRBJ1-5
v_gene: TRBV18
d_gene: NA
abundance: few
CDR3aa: CASSPKGNSGPQHF
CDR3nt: TGTGCCAGCTCACCTAAAGGAAATTCGGGACCCCAGCATTTT

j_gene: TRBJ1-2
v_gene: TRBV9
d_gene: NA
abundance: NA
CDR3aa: CASSPAQGKRNGYTF
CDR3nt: TGTGCCAGCAGCCCTGCACAGGGAAAGCGGAATGGCTACACCTTC

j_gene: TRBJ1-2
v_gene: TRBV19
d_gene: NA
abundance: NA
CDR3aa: CASSAGGYGYTF
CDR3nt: TGTGCCAGTAGTGCGGGTGGCTATGGCTACACCTTC

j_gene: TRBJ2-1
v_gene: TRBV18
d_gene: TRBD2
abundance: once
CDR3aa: CASSPYAGGAYNEQFF
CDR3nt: TGTGCCAGCTCACCATACGCGGGGGGGGCCTACAATGAGCAGTTCTTC

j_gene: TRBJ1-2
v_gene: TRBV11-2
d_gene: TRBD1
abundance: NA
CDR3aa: CASSLGRQGLGYTF
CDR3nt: TGTGCCAGCAGCTTAGGGCGACAGGGGCTCGGCTACACCTTC

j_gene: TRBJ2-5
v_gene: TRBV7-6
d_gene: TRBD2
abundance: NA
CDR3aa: CASSLLAGGYQETQYF
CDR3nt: TGTGCCAGCAGCTTACTAGCGGGGGGGTACCAAGAGACCCAGTACTTC

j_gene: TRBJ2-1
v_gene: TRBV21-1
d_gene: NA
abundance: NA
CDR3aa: CASSQSGGDYNEQFF
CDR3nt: TGTGCCAGCAGCCAAAGCGGAGGGGACTACAATGAGCAGTTCTTC

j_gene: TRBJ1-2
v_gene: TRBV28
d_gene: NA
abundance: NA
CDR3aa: CASSSSQVISLYGYTF
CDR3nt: TGTGCCAGCAGTTCTTCACAGGTTATCTCCCTTTATGGCTACACCTTC

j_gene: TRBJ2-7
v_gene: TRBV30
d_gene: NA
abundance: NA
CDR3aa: CAWSLGYGQGEQYF
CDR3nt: TGTGCCTGGAGCCTGGGGTACGGCCAGGGAGAGCAGTACTTC

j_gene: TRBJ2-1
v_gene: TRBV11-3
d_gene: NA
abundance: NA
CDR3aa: CASSYYRVSEQFF
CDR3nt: TGTGCCAGCAGCTACTACCGGGTTTCCGAGCAGTTCTTC

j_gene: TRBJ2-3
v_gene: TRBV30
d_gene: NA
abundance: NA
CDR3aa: CAWSPSLTDTQYF
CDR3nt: TGTGCCTGGAGTCCCTCCCTCACAGATACGCAGTATTTT

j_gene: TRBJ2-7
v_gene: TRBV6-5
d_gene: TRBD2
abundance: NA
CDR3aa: CASSYSGRGSYEQYF
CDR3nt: TGTGCCAGCAGTTATAGCGGGAGGGGCTCCTACGAGCAGTACTTC

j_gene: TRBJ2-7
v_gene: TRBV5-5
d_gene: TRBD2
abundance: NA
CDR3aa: CASSLTSGGPKYEQYF
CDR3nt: TGTGCCAGCAGCTTGACTAGCGGGGGGCCGAAATACGAGCAGTACTTC

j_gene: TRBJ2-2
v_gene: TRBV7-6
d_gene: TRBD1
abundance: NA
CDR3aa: CASRKDRVPTGELFF
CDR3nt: TGTGCCAGCAGAAAGGACAGGGTGCCGACCGGGGAGCTGTTTTTT

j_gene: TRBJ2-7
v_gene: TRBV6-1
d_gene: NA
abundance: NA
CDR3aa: CASSERGWGLTYEQYF
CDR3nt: TGTGCCAGCAGTGAAAGGGGATGGGGCTTAACCTACGAGCAGTACTTC

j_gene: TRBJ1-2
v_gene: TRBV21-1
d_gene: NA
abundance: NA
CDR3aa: CASSKVEDVFDGYTF
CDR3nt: TGTGCCAGCAGCAAAGTGGAGGATGTATTTGATGGCTACACCTTC

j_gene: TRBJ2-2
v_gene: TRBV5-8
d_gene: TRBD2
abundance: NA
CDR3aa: CASSSGAGGLTGELFF
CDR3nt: TGTGCCAGCAGCTCGGGAGCGGGGGGGCTCACCGGGGAGCTGTTTTTT

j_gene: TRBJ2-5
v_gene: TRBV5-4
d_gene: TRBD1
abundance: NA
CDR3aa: CASSSQGAVETQYF
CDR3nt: TGTGCCAGCAGCTCACAGGGGGCCGTGGAGACCCAGTACTTC

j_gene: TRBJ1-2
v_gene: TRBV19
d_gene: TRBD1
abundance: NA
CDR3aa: CASSVTGNYGYTF
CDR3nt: TGTGCCAGTAGTGTGACAGGGAACTATGGCTACACCTTC